The present T cell receptor beta chain was sequenced within a study of T-cell memory formation after mild COVID-19. Study conclusions and caveats: Among clones contracting day 15 to 85, CD4/CD8 was balanced, whereas later expanders leaned CD4+. CM and EM subsets held most contracting CD4+ clones; EMRA held CD8+ ones.

To note about this clonotype: The antigen remains undetermined.

From 5'RACE with constant-segment primers came TCR alpha and TCR beta cDNA libraries that carried sample barcodes and UMIs. A single record per CDR3 protein comes from TCRdb applying MiXCR to the 5' RACE reads. The sample records more than 300,000 distinct CDR3 sequences, less than 25% being singletons. The CDR3 length is 14 residues. V lost 3 bases to trimming and J lost 2 bases, with 12 bases between them. CDR1 and CDR2 (germline): SGHRS, YFSETQ. The chain combines TRBV5-1 with TRBJ2-7; weak D call: TRBD1 (6 bases). The receptor comes from a man aged 18 to 29 who had mild COVID-19 (a few samples of this study predate the infection). Cell type and time point are not known. Sequencing used PBMCs or a T cell subset sorted from them (not recorded which). CDR3 protein: CASSYREIAYEQYF. The CDR3 bases are TGCGCCAGCAGCTACAGGGAAATCGCCTACGAGCAGTACTTC.